A single sample is the source of the 7 T cell receptor beta chains below, sequenced in a study of monozygotic twins with inflammatory bowel disease (dated by TCRdb to the late 2010s). Libraries came from 5' RACE. Data came from an Illumina HiSeq 2500. TCRdb reprocessed the reads, so every CDR3 protein sequence counts as one entry and DNA is not shown. The sample has about 160,000 distinct CDR3 sequences on record. Clones ranked in the top ten supply 2.4% of the sample. Sequenced input: blood. All receptors come from a human donor with ulcerative colitis or Crohn's disease, or a healthy co-twin of an affected twin (not recorded which).

The V call is TRBV28, the J call TRBJ1-6; the D call from TCRdb, TRBD1, cannot be confirmed without DNA. Germline V gene sequence: CDR1 MDHEN, CDR2 SYDVKM. This CDR3 has 16 amino acids. CDR3 amino acids: CASIPRGTPNNSPLHF.

This rearrangement joins TRBV20-1 to TRBJ1-1; the D gene TCRdb calls, TRBD1, cannot be checked with no DNA. The CDR3 sequence is 16 residues long. Per germline, CDR1 DFQATT and CDR2 SNEGSKA (reference sequence). The CDR3 loop is CSASPLNRVLYTEAFF.

The chain employs TRBV15 and TRBJ1-1. The CDR3 runs to 15 residues. Germline values: CDR1 LNHNV, CDR2 YYDKDF (reference sequence). The CDR3 is CATSRDPQMNTEAFF.

The chain combines TRBV20-1 with TRBJ2-5; as DNA is missing, the TRBD2 call by TCRdb cannot be tested. The CDR3 is 13 residues long. Germline CDR1 DFQATT, CDR2 SNEGSKA (reference sequence). The CDR3 here is CSANREGRETQYF.

This sequence joins TRBV10-3 and TRBJ2-3. Looked up from germline, CDR1 is ENHRY and CDR2 is SYGVKD. This CDR3 region has 12 residues. This CDR3 reads CAISDRTDTQYF.

The gene calls are TRBV5-4 and TRBJ2-3. Germline V gives CDR1 SGHNT, CDR2 YYREEE (reference sequence). The CDR3 covers 16 residues. The CDR3 loop is CASSHDTDDITDTQYF.

CDR3 region: CASSQAQGGSSTDTQYF. The chain combines TRBV4-1 with TRBJ2-3; the D call from TCRdb, TRBD1, cannot be confirmed without DNA. Germline values: CDR1 MGHRA, CDR2 YSYEKL. There are 17 residues in the CDR3.